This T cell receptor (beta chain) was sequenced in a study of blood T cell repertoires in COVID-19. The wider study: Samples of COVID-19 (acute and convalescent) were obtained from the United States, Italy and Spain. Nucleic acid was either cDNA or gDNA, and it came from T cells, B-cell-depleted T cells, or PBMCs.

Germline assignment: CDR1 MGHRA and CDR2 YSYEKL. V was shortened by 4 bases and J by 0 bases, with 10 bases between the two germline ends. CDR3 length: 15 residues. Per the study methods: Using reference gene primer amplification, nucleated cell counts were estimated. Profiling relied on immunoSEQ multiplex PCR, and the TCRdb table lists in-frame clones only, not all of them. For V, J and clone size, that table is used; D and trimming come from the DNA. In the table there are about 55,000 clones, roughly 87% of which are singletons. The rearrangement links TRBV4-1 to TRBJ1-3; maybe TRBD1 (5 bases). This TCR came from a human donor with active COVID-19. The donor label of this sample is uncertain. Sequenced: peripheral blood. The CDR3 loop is CASSRPGGSGNTIYF. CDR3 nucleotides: TGCGCCAGCAGCCGCCCCGGGGGCTCTGGAAACACCATATATTTT.